The T cell receptor beta chain under discussion was sequenced for a study of T cell clonotyping in hematopoietic cell transplantation. Broader study findings: Cells were unsorted, so CD4 and CD8 contributions were not separated.

The time point is: recipient sample about 28 days before transplant, after cytoreduction. This clone was counted a single time. The target antigen is unknown. Germline V gene data show CDR1 as MNHNS and CDR2 as SASEGT. With V trimmed by 5 bases and J by 4 bases, 9 bases remained unmatched. This CDR3 has 15 amino acids. The protocol was immunoSEQ multiplex PCR, while the TCRdb copy is restricted to in-frame clones and leaves out a portion. The data show some 28,000 clones, with roughly 84% seen just once and roughly 1.9% held by the top ten. The starting material was peripheral blood mononuclear cells, obtained before stem cell transplant. This clonotype was obtained from a man between 35 and 55 years old with acute myeloid leukemia. Some clones in this sample may be carry-over from other donors' samples. The chain links TRBV6-1 to TRBJ2-5, with TRBD2 identical over 8 bases. CDR3 loop: CASSRSSGGGETQYF. The CDR3, as DNA: TGTGCCAGCAGTCGTTCCAGCGGGGGCGGAGAGACCCAGTACTTC.